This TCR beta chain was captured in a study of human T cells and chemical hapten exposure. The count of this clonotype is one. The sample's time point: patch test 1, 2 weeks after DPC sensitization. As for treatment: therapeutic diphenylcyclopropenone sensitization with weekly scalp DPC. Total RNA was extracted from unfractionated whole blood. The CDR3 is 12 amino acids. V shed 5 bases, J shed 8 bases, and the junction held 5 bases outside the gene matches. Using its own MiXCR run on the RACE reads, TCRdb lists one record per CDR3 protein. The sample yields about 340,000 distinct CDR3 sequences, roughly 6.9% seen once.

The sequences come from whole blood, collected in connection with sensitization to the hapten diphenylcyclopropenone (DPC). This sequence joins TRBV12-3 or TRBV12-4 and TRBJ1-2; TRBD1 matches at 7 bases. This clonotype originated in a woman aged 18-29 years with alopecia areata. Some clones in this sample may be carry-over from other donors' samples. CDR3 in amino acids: CASSETGEGYTF. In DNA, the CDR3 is TGTGCCAGCAGTGAAACAGGGGAAGGCTACACCTTC.